This T cell receptor beta chain was captured by sequencing in a study of radiotherapy plus CTLA-4 blockade in lung cancer. The V and J ends lost 0 bases and 0 bases respectively, with 12 bases between them. There are 16 residues in the CDR3. In germline, CDR1 is LGHNA, CDR2 YNFKEQ. This clone was detected only a few times. Only in-frame clones appear in the TCRdb table, and some are missing; sequencing was by immunoSEQ multiplex PCR. The profile covers fewer than 50,000 clones, with 63% appearing a single time and less than 20% taken by the ten largest. This specimen consisted of peripheral blood, obtained from a patient treated with radiotherapy plus ipilimumab. The source is a human donor with non-small cell lung cancer who had a partial response to radiotherapy plus ipilimumab. The V gene is TRBV4-2, the J gene TRBJ2-7, with D perhaps TRBD2 (6 bases). In DNA form, the CDR3 reads TGTGCCAGCAGCCAAGATGGGGCGGGGACCTCCTACGAGCAGTACTTC. As protein: CASSQDGAGTSYEQYF.